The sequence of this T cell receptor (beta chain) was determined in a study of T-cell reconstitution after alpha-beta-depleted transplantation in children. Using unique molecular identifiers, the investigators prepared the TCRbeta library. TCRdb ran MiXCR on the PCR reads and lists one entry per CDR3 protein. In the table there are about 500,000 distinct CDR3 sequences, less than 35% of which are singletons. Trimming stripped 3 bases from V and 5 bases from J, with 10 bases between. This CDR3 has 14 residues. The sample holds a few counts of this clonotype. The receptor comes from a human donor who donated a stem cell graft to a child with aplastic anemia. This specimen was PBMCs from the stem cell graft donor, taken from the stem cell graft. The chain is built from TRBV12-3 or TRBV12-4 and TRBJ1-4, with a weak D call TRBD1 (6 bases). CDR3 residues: CASSLRTVNEKLFF. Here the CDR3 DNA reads TGTGCCAGCAGTTTGCGGACAGTGAATGAAAAACTGTTTTTT.